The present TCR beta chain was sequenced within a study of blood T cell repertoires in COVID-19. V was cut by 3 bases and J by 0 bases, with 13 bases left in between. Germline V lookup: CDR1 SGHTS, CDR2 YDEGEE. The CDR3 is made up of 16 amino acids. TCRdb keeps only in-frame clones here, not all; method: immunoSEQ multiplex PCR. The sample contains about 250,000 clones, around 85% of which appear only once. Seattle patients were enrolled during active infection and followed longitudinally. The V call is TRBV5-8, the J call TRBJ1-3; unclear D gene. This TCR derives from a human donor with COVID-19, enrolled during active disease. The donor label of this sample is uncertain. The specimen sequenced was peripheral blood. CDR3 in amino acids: CASSSPRTLSGNTIYF. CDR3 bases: TGTGCCAGCAGCTCGCCACGGACTCTCTCTGGAAACACCATATATTTT.